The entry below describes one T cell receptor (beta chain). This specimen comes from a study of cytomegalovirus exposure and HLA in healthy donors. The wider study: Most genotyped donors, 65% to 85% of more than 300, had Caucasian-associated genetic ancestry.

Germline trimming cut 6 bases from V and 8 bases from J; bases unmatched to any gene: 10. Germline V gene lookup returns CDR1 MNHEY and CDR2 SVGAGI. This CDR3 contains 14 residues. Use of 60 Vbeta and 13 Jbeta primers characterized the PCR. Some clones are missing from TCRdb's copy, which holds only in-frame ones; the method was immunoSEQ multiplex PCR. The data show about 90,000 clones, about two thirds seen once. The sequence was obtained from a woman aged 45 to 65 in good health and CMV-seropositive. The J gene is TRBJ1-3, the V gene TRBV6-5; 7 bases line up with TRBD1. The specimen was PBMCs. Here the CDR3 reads CASRDGTVDDTIYF. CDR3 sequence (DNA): TGTGCCAGCAGGGACGGGACAGTCGATGACACCATATATTTT.